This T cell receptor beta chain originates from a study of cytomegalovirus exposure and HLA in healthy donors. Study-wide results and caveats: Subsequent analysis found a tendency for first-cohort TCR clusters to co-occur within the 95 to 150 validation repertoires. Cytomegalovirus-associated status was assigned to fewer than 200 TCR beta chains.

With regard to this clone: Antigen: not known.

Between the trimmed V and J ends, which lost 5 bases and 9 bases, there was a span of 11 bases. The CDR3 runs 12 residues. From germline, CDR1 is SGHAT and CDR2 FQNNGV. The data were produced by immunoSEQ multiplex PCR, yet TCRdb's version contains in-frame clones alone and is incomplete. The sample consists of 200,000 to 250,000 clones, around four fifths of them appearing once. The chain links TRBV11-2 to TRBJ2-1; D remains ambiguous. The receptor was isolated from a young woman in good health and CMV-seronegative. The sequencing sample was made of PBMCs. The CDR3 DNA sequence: TGTGCCAGCAGCCCAACCCCGGGTGAGCAGTTCTTC. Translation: CASSPTPGEQFF.